Shown below are 17 T cell receptor beta chains from a single sample sequenced in a study of T cells in Graves' hyperthyroidism and ophthalmopathy. TCR beta CDR3 sequences were amplified from RNA transcripts. The HTBI primer set was used in a first-round RT-PCR of the TCR CDR3. One entry per CDR3 protein, called by TCRdb with MiXCR from the multiplex PCR reads. There are hundreds of thousands of distinct CDR3 sequences in the sample; less than 20% occur only once, and approximately 37% lies in the top ten. The sequenced material came from blood. These receptors originate from a man aged 50-60 years with Graves' ophthalmopathy.

The rearrangement links TRBV7-9 to TRBJ1-1; D gene uncertain. CDR3 length equals 15 residues. The germline V gene encodes CDR1 SEHNR and CDR2 FQNEAQ (reference sequence). V was cut by 4 bases and J by 1 base, with 13 bases left in between. CDR3 protein: CASSSFSGGNTEAFF. The CDR3 region has the DNA TGTGCCAGCAGCTCCTTCTCAGGAGGGAACACTGAAGCTTTCTTT.

This chain uses TRBV13 with TRBJ1-1; 8 bases are shared with TRBD1. V trimming: 5 bases; J trimming: 5 bases; junction bases outside the gene matches: 7. The CDR3 has 14 residues. Looked up from germline, CDR1 is PRHDT and CDR2 is FYEKMQ (reference sequence). The CDR3 spells CASSEDRGGTEAFF. In DNA, the CDR3 is TGTGCCAGCAGCGAAGACAGGGGAGGGACTGAAGCTTTCTTT.

V and J are TRBV27 and TRBJ2-7; 7 bases align to TRBD1. CDR1 MNHEY and CDR2 SMNVEV come from the germline V gene (reference sequence). V shed 6 bases, J shed 7 bases, and the junction held 3 bases outside the gene matches. The CDR3 length is 11 residues. The CDR3 bases are TGTGCCAGCAGCCAGGGGGTAGAGCAGTACTTC. Its translation: CASSQGVEQYF.

This clonotype was found a few times. V gene TRBV6-2 or TRBV6-3 combines with J gene TRBJ1-1; 9 bases fit TRBD1. With V trimmed by 5 bases and J by 5 bases, 18 bases remained unmatched. Looked up from germline, CDR1 is MNHEY and CDR2 is SVGEGT. This CDR3 contains 18 residues. The CDR3 here is CASSHKISTGQGGTEAFF. CDR3 coding DNA: TGTGCCAGCAGTCACAAAATCTCAACGGGACAGGGAGGAACTGAAGCTTTCTTT.

This clonotype has a count of ten or more. The V and J genes are TRBV28 and TRBJ2-1; 7 bases are shared with TRBD2. CDR1 and CDR2 from the germline V gene are MDHEN and SYDVKM. Germline trimming cut 3 bases from V and 4 bases from J; bases unmatched to any gene: 6. This CDR3 spans 15 amino acids. CDR3 DNA: TGTGCCAGCAGTTTCCGTGGACTAGTATACAATGAGCAGTTCTTC. Residues: CASSFRGLVYNEQFF.

This clonotype was detected ten times or more. This chain uses TRBV27 with TRBJ2-3; TRBD2 is a possible D gene (6 bases). This CDR3 is 14 amino acids long. Trimming removed 4 bases from V and 2 bases from J, with 10 bases in between. In germline, CDR1 is MNHEY, CDR2 SMNVEV (reference sequence). CDR3 sequence reads: CASSWRDVTDTQYF. DNA of the CDR3: TGTGCCAGCAGTTGGCGGGATGTCACAGATACGCAGTATTTT.

This clonotype came up many times. The chain combines TRBV2 with TRBJ2-5, with 10 bases identical to TRBD1. V gave up 7 bases and J gave up 1 base; unmatched junction bases: 6. CDR3 size: 15 residues. CDR1 is SNHLY, CDR2 FYNNEI, per germline. CDR3 bases: TGTGCCAGCAAACCGGGACAGGGGATCCAAGAGACCCAGTACTTC. Encoded protein: CASKPGQGIQETQYF.

This clonotype was counted at least ten times. V is TRBV6-1 and J is TRBJ1-1, with D maybe TRBD1 (5 bases). The CDR3 is made up of 15 amino acids. Trimming removed 5 bases from V and 5 bases from J, with 18 bases in between. Germline assignment: CDR1 MNHNS and CDR2 SASEGT. The CDR3 protein is CASSSRRGYKTEAFF. CDR3 nucleotides: TGTGCCAGCAGTTCGAGAAGGGGTTATAAGACTGAAGCTTTCTTT.

This clonotype turned up a few times. This sequence joins TRBV15 and TRBJ2-1; 9 bases agree with TRBD1. Germline assignment: CDR1 LNHNV and CDR2 YYDKDF (reference sequence). V dropped 4 bases and J dropped 8; count of bases not matched to a gene: 9. The CDR3 contains 15 residues. CDR3 DNA sequence: TGTGCCACCAGCAACCGGGACAGGGAGGTCCATGAGCAGTTCTTC. It is translated as CATSNRDREVHEQFF.

At least ten counts were recorded for this clonotype. This sequence joins TRBV5-5 and TRBJ2-1; 12 nucleotides agree with TRBD2. The length of the CDR3 is 17 residues. V lost 4 bases to trimming and J lost 3 bases; unmatched junction nucleotides: 8. CDR1 and CDR2 from the germline V gene are SGHKS and YYEKEE (reference sequence). Written as DNA, the CDR3 is TGTGCCAGCAGCCCGACACTAGCGGGAGGACTCTACAATGAGCAGTTCTTC. It is translated as CASSPTLAGGLYNEQFF.

This clonotype was seen many times. J is TRBJ2-5 and V is TRBV12-3 or TRBV12-4; 7 nucleotides match TRBD2. The CDR3 spans 13 residues. V shed 4 bases and J 4 bases; nucleotides not matched to a gene: 3. The CDR3 region has the DNA TGTGCCAGCAGTTATTCGGGGGGAGAGACCCAGTACTTC. Amino acids: CASSYSGGETQYF.

This clonotype has just a few counts. The CDR3 sequence: CASSLGPTGAMDTGELFF. The CDR3 region has the DNA TGTGCCAGCAGCTTAGGTCCCACAGGGGCGATGGACACCGGGGAGCTGTTTTTT. The V and J genes are TRBV7-2 and TRBJ2-2; 7 bases align to TRBD1. This CDR3 contains 18 residues. V dropped 1 base and J dropped 3; count of bases not matched to a gene: 11. Germline V lookup: CDR1 SGHTA, CDR2 FQGNSA.

This clonotype turned up a few times. The CDR3: CATSRDHWMGGEQYF. The CDR3 DNA sequence: TGTGCCACCAGCAGAGACCACTGGATGGGTGGGGAGCAGTACTTC. V and J are TRBV15 and TRBJ2-7; D remains unclear. Trimming left V 0 bases short and J 7 bases short, with 16 bases between. CDR1 is LNHNV, CDR2 YYDKDF, per germline (reference sequence). This CDR3 is 15 amino acids long.

V usage is TRBV5-1 and J usage is TRBJ1-6; a possible D gene is TRBD1 (5 bases). Trimming pared 5 bases from V and 5 bases from J, leaving 14 bases between. Germline CDR1 reads SGHRS; CDR2 reads YFSETQ. This CDR3 has 15 amino acids. This CDR3 reads CASRESGTDNSPLHF. The CDR3, as DNA: TGCGCCAGCAGGGAATCCGGGACTGATAATTCACCCCTCCACTTT.

V usage is TRBV2 and J usage is TRBJ2-7, with D maybe TRBD1 (5 bases). Per the germline V gene, CDR1 is SNHLY and CDR2 is FYNNEI. Trimming took off 3 bases at V and 2 bases at J, with 5 bases between the two ends. The CDR3 has 12 residues. CDR3 nucleotides: TGTGCCAGCAGTGACAGGGCCTACGAGCAGTACTTC. Amino acids: CASSDRAYEQYF.

This clonotype was detected many times. The CDR3 sequence: CASSSARTSGVDERYF. The CDR3 DNA reads as TGTGCCAGCAGCTCCGCCCGGACTAGCGGGGTAGACGAACGGTACTTC. The chain has TRBV7-9 and TRBJ2-7; 12 nucleotides agree with TRBD2. V lost 4 bases and J lost 12; bases outside the gene matches: 16. The CDR3 has 16 residues. CDR1 is SEHNR, CDR2 FQNEAQ, per germline (reference sequence).

This clonotype appeared many times. The chain carries TRBV13 and TRBJ2-7; a possible D gene is TRBD1 (6 bases). Trimming left V 2 bases short and J 5 bases short, with 16 bases between. The CDR3 is 15 residues long. Germline V lookup: CDR1 PRHDT, CDR2 FYEKMQ (reference sequence). CDR3 sequence (DNA): TGTGCCAGCAGCTTAAACAGGGTGCTTGGGAACGAGCAGTACTTC. Its translation is CASSLNRVLGNEQYF. Full variable domain (rest looked up from reference TRBV13 and TRBJ2-7): AAGVIQSPRHLIKEKRETATLKCYPIPRHDTVYWYQQGPGQDPQFLISFYEKMQSDKGSIPDRFSAQQFSDYHSELNMSSLELGDSALYFCASSLNRVLGNEQYFGPGTRLTVT.